These 7 T cell receptor beta chains came from one sample sequenced in a study of blood T cell repertoires in COVID-19. Here immunoSEQ multiplex PCR was the method, and the copy in TCRdb shows in-frame clones only, minus some. The sample records about 260,000 clones, 80% to 90% being singletons. Input material: peripheral blood. The source of these receptors is a man aged 60 to 69 with acute or convalescent COVID-19.

This clone showed up just once. This chain connects TRBV7-8 to TRBJ1-1; tentative D call: TRBD1 (5 bases). Germline V gives CDR1 SGHVS, CDR2 FQNEAQ. The CDR3 is made up of 13 amino acids. Trimming left V 4 bases short and J 8 bases short, with 14 bases between. CDR3 sequence (DNA): TGTGCCAGCAGCTATGTGGCGGGGGTGGAAGCTTTCTTT. This gives the protein CASSYVAGVEAFF.

In DNA form, the CDR3 reads TGTGCCTGGAGTGGCCGGAGCTCCTATAATTCACCCCTCCACTTT. This encodes CAWSGRSSYNSPLHF. The chain couples TRBV30 to TRBJ1-6; D uncertain. CDR1 and CDR2 from the germline V gene are GTSNPN and SVGIG (reference sequence). V was pared by 1 base and J by 0 bases, with 7 bases between. This CDR3 region has 15 residues.

V is TRBV15 and J is TRBJ1-1; 9 bases match TRBD1. The germline gives CDR1 LNHNV, CDR2 YYDKDF (reference sequence). CDR3 length: 14 amino acids. V trimming: 4 bases; J trimming: 5 bases; junction bases outside the gene matches: 5. The CDR3 protein is CATSTRDRVTEAFF. The CDR3 DNA reads as TGTGCCACCAGCACACGGGACAGGGTAACTGAAGCTTTCTTT.

The rearrangement uses TRBV15 and TRBJ2-5; 7 nucleotides match TRBD1. Trimming cost V 0 bases and J 4 bases; bases outside gene matches: 5. CDR3 length: 15 amino acids. Germline V gene data show CDR1 as LNHNV and CDR2 as YYDKDF (reference sequence). CDR3 nucleotide sequence: TGTGCCACCAGCAGAGATCCAGGGGGAACAGAGACCCAGTACTTC. Translation: CATSRDPGGTETQYF.

The V and J genes are TRBV27 and TRBJ1-2; 10 bases line up with TRBD1. V was clipped by 1 base and J by 5 bases; unmatched bases: 7. The CDR3 runs 16 residues. From germline, CDR1 is MNHEY and CDR2 SMNVEV (reference sequence). CDR3 coding DNA: TGTGCCAGCAGTTTATTAGGGGGACAGGGGAAGTATGGCTACACCTTC. This gives the protein CASSLLGGQGKYGYTF.

The rearrangement joins TRBV12-3 or TRBV12-4 to TRBJ1-1, with D tentatively TRBD1 (6 bases). The CDR3 runs 13 residues. Between the trimmed V and J ends, which lost 5 bases and 1 base, there was a span of 8 bases. CDR3 protein: CASSRDTNTEAFF. CDR3 in DNA: TGTGCCAGCAGTAGGGACACGAACACTGAAGCTTTCTTT.

This sequence joins TRBV30 and TRBJ2-3; 8 bases fit TRBD2. V was pared by 2 bases and J by 2 bases, with 3 bases of the junction left unmatched. Germline CDR1 is GTSNPN and CDR2 is SVGIG (reference sequence). The CDR3 contains 14 residues. The CDR3 region is CAWSFGGATDTQYF. As DNA, the CDR3 is TGTGCCTGGAGTTTCGGGGGGGCCACAGATACGCAGTATTTT.